The next 12 T cell receptor beta chains were all read from a single sample in a study of tumor-infiltrating lymphocytes in oesophageal squamous cell carcinoma. Each CDR3 protein gets one entry after TCRdb re-called the PCR reads with MiXCR. The sample includes approximately 19,000 distinct CDR3 sequences, under 50% of them seen just once. The specimen was normal esophageal tissue next to the tumor. The receptor set was obtained from a male donor with esophageal squamous cell carcinoma.

This clonotype was recorded at least ten times. The chain links TRBV11-3 to TRBJ2-3; D gene ambiguous. This CDR3 contains 15 residues. CDR1 is SGHNT, CDR2 YENEEA, per germline. The germline V and J ends were trimmed by 2 bases and 1 base, with 10 bases remaining between them. The CDR3 nucleotides are TGTGCCAGCAGCTTAATGGCGTTCGGCACAGATACGCAGTATTTT. This encodes CASSLMAFGTDTQYF. Using reference TRBV11-3 and TRBJ2-3 for the parts outside the CDR3, the full variable domain is EAGVVQSPRYKIIEKKQPVAFWCNPISGHNTLYWYLQNLGQGPELLIRYENEEAVDDSQLPKDRFSAERLKGVDSTLKIQPAELGDSAVYLCASSLMAFGTDTQYFGPGTRLTVL.

J is TRBJ2-2 and V is TRBV7-3, with D perhaps TRBD1 or TRBD2 (5 bases each). The CDR3 runs 14 residues. Germline CDR1 SGHTA, CDR2 FQGTGA. Trimming pared 4 bases from V and 2 bases from J, leaving 8 bases between. CDR3 amino acids: CASSWDGNTGELFF. CDR3 bases: TGTGCCAGCAGCTGGGACGGAAACACCGGGGAGCTGTTTTTT.

V usage is TRBV27 and J usage is TRBJ2-7; D is tentatively TRBD1 or TRBD2 (5 bases each). Trimming left V 7 bases short and J 7 bases short, with 26 bases between. This CDR3 is built from 16 residues. Looked up from germline, CDR1 is MNHEY and CDR2 is SMNVEV (reference sequence). CDR3 nucleotides: TGTGCCAGCACCTCCGAGTCGGGACGGTTCTACAATGAGCAGTACTTC. This gives the protein CASTSESGRFYNEQYF.

This chain connects TRBV2 to TRBJ1-2; D unclear. The CDR3 runs to 16 residues. With 3 bases removed from V and 7 bases from J, the gap between germline ends came to 21 bases. Germline lookup yields CDR1 SNHLY and CDR2 FYNNEI. In nucleotides, the CDR3 is TGTGCCAGCAGTGATGACCGAACTCCCAGGTGGGGTGGCTACACCTTC. It encodes CASSDDRTPRWGGYTF.

The CDR3 reads CASSQDGTGSYEQYF. As DNA, the CDR3 is TGTGCCAGCAGCCAAGATGGGACAGGGAGTTACGAGCAGTACTTC. The chain links TRBV4-2 to TRBJ2-1, with 9 bases fitting TRBD1. The DNA end is a closer match to TRBJ2-7, so the J assignment may be wrong. Germline V gene data show CDR1 as LGHNA and CDR2 as YNFKEQ. This CDR3 is 15 amino acids long.

There are many counts of this clonotype. V is TRBV10-3 and J is TRBJ2-7, with D possibly being TRBD2 (6 bases). The germline V gene encodes CDR1 ENHRY and CDR2 SYGVKD. V lost 3 bases, J lost 5 bases, and 20 bases lay in between. This CDR3 has 16 amino acids. The CDR3 reads CAISDPPGGYGDEQYF. The DNA for the CDR3 is TGTGCCATCAGTGACCCCCCCGGGGGTTACGGCGACGAGCAGTACTTC.

This clonotype showed up just a few times. It may be a read error: a sequence one base away is much more abundant. The rearrangement uses TRBV6-1 and TRBJ2-1; 11 bases match TRBD2. V lost 0 bases, J lost 10 bases, and 2 bases stayed unmatched. The CDR3 covers 14 residues. In germline, CDR1 is MNHNS, CDR2 SASEGT. CDR3 sequence reads: CASSEAWTSGEQFF. Written as DNA, the CDR3 is TGTGCCAGCAGTGAAGCGTGGACTAGCGGGGAGCAGTTCTTC.

This chain connects TRBV7-4 to TRBJ1-1; D unclear. V was cut by 6 bases and J by 1 base, with 6 bases left in between. The CDR3 extends over 12 amino acids. Germline V gene sequence: CDR1 SGHVT, CDR2 SQSDAQ. In DNA, the CDR3 is TGTGCCAGCAGAATCGGGAACACTGAAGCTTTCTTT. This gives the protein CASRIGNTEAFF.

The chain links TRBV7-8 to TRBJ1-1, with a possible D match to TRBD1 (5 bases). The germline V gene encodes CDR1 SGHVS and CDR2 FQNEAQ. The CDR3 loop spans 14 amino acids. The V end was cut by 5 bases, the J end by 10 bases, with 20 bases between. CDR3 sequence (DNA): TGTGCCAGCAGCCGTAGCCGATCAGGGCTCCGAGCTTTCTTT. This encodes CASSRSRSGLRAFF.

The rearrangement joins TRBV5-3 to TRBJ2-4; unclear D gene. TRBV5-3 is flagged as an ORF with uncertain function. The V and J ends lost 8 bases and 13 bases respectively, with 25 bases between them. CDR3 length equals 14 residues. The CDR3 sequence: CASSVKGFPTKQYF. Here the CDR3 DNA reads TGTGCCAGCAGCGTTAAAGGTTTTCCTACGAAGCAGTACTTC.

This clonotype was counted many times. With a much larger clone just one base away, this may be a read error. The genes are TRBV7-9 and TRBJ2-5, with 8 bases matching TRBD2. V was clipped by 5 bases and J by 11 bases; unmatched bases: 16. This CDR3 contains 15 residues. Germline-derived CDR1 and CDR2 are SEHNR and FQNEAQ (reference sequence). The CDR3 here is CASSRGRGGRNEQYF. For the CDR3, the DNA is TGTGCCAGCAGCAGGGGTCGGGGGGGTCGCAATGAGCAGTACTTC.

The chain employs TRBV20-1 and TRBJ2-3; 9 nucleotides agree with TRBD2. Unmatched junction bases numbered 11, after V lost 6 bases and J lost 4 bases. CDR1 and CDR2 (germline): DFQATT, SNEGSKA (reference sequence). The CDR3 sequence is 15 residues long. The CDR3 here is CSAATHSGSADTQYF. In DNA, the CDR3 is TGCAGTGCCGCCACACATAGCGGGAGTGCAGATACGCAGTATTTT.